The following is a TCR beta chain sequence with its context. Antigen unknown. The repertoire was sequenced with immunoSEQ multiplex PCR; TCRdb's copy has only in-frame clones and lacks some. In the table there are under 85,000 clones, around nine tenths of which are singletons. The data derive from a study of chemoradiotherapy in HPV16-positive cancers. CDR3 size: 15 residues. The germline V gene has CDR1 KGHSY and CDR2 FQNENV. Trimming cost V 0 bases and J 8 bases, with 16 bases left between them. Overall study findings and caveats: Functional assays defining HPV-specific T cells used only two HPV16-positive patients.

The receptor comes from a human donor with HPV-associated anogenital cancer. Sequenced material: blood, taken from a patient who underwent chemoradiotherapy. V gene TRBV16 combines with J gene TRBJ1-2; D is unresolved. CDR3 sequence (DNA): TGTGCCAGCAGCCAATCCACAGTGGTAGTTGGAGGCTACACCTTC. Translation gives CASSQSTVVVGGYTF.